These T cell receptor beta chains were read from a single sample in a study of CD8 T cells in Susac syndrome. MiXCR, applied by TCRdb to the immunoSEQ multiplex PCR reads, yields one record per CDR3 protein. The table has some 450,000 distinct CDR3 sequences, 85% seen once; the top ten hold about 0.12%. Specimen: CD8+ T cells from PBMCs. All receptors derive from a human donor with multiple sclerosis. Each CDR3 is given with its conserved first and last residue. Fields, in order: V gene, D gene, clone size, J gene, CDR3 protein, CDR3 DNA. A D gene is named only where the DNA matches it firmly. Clone size is not always given. Where it is, it says once, few, many or a class for expanded clones.

V gene: TRBV11-2
D gene: .
clone size: once
J gene: TRBJ1-1
CDR3 protein: CASSLEAAVNTEAFF
CDR3 DNA: TGTGCCAGCAGCTTAGAGGCGGCCGTGAACACTGAAGCTTTCTTT

V gene: TRBV2
D gene: TRBD1
clone size: .
J gene: TRBJ1-4
CDR3 protein: CASRESLAGGYEKLFF
CDR3 DNA: TGTGCCAGCAGAGAAAGCTTGGCAGGGGGCTATGAAAAACTGTTTTTT

V gene: TRBV12-3/TRBV12-4
D gene: TRBD2
clone size: .
J gene: TRBJ2-1
CDR3 protein: CASSLGAGGRTSWEQFF
CDR3 DNA: TGTGCCAGCAGTTTAGGCGCGGGGGGGAGGACTAGCTGGGAGCAGTTCTTC

V gene: TRBV6-5
D gene: TRBD2
clone size: .
J gene: TRBJ2-7
CDR3 protein: CASSYRLAGVSSYEQYF
CDR3 DNA: TGTGCCAGCAGTTACAGACTAGCGGGCGTGAGCTCCTACGAGCAGTACTTC

V gene: TRBV27
D gene: TRBD1
clone size: .
J gene: TRBJ1-1
CDR3 protein: CASRTGGVGAFF
CDR3 DNA: TGTGCCAGCAGGACAGGGGGGGTAGGGGCTTTCTTT

V gene: TRBV29-1
D gene: TRBD1
clone size: .
J gene: TRBJ1-1
CDR3 protein: CSARGLGTEAFF
CDR3 DNA: TGCAGCGCCAGGGGGCTTGGCACTGAAGCTTTCTTT

V gene: TRBV4-1
D gene: .
clone size: .
J gene: TRBJ2-3
CDR3 protein: CASISPGSTDTQYF
CDR3 DNA: TGCGCCAGCATATCCCCAGGGAGCACAGATACGCAGTATTTT

V gene: TRBV19
D gene: .
clone size: .
J gene: TRBJ2-1
CDR3 protein: CASSSTGWNEQFF
CDR3 DNA: TGTGCCAGTAGTTCCACGGGATGGAATGAGCAGTTCTTC

V gene: TRBV4-1
D gene: TRBD1
clone size: once
J gene: TRBJ1-1
CDR3 protein: CASSFPGGVNTEAFF
CDR3 DNA: TGCGCCAGCAGCTTTCCAGGGGGTGTGAACACTGAAGCTTTCTTT

V gene: TRBV27
D gene: TRBD1
clone size: .
J gene: TRBJ2-7
CDR3 protein: CASRQGANEQYF
CDR3 DNA: TGTGCCAGCAGACAGGGGGCGAACGAGCAGTACTTC

V gene: TRBV4-2
D gene: TRBD2
clone size: .
J gene: TRBJ2-1
CDR3 protein: CASSQAGTSGLF
CDR3 DNA: TGTGCCAGCAGCCAAGCTGGGACTAGCGGCCTCTTC

V gene: TRBV27
D gene: .
clone size: once
J gene: TRBJ2-3
CDR3 protein: CASSAFSGRTDTQYF
CDR3 DNA: TGTGCCAGCAGTGCCTTCTCGGGGCGCACAGATACGCAGTATTTT

V gene: TRBV19
D gene: .
clone size: once
J gene: TRBJ1-2
CDR3 protein: CASSINGEYYGYTF
CDR3 DNA: TGTGCCAGTAGTATAAATGGGGAGTACTATGGCTACACCTTC